These 27 T cell receptor beta chains were sequenced from one sample in a study of cytomegalovirus exposure and HLA in healthy donors. Clones were sequenced by immunoSEQ multiplex PCR, and TCRdb holds only the in-frame ones, with some missing. The sample carries a few hundred thousand clones, roughly 90% recorded once. The specimen was PBMCs. These receptor sequences come from a woman in her late teens or twenties in good health and CMV-seronegative.

This clone was seen a few times. J is TRBJ2-7 and V is TRBV28, with TRBD2 identical over 7 bases. The CDR3 totals 12 residues. The germline V gene encodes CDR1 MDHEN and CDR2 SYDVKM. J lost 3 bases, V lost 7 bases, and 3 bases had no gene match. The CDR3 sequence is CASKRGVYEQYF. DNA for the CDR3: TGTGCCAGCAAACGGGGGGTCTACGAGCAGTACTTC.

V is TRBV4-1 and J is TRBJ1-3; D unresolved. Deletions cut 1 base from V and 0 bases from J, with 7 bases between. The length of the CDR3 is 15 residues. Germline CDR1 and CDR2: MGHRA and YSYEKL. In DNA form, the CDR3 reads TGCGCCAGCAGCCAAGTTTCGGGCTCTGGAAACACCATATATTTT. Protein: CASSQVSGSGNTIYF.

The chain's CDR3 is CASSRTQGNTEAFF. The CDR3 DNA reads TGCGCCAGCAGTCGGACACAGGGGAACACTGAAGCTTTCTTT. The chain carries TRBV5-1 and TRBJ1-1; TRBD1 is a possible D gene (6 bases). Germline V gene sequence: CDR1 SGHRS, CDR2 YFSETQ. The CDR3 extends over 14 amino acids. Trimming removed 5 bases from V and 1 base from J, with 12 bases in between.

The chain employs TRBV5-1 and TRBJ2-2, with 7 bases lining up with TRBD2. Germline V gene lookup returns CDR1 SGHRS and CDR2 YFSETQ. Trimming cost V 5 bases and J 0 bases; bases outside gene matches: 7. This CDR3 comprises 16 residues. CDR3 bases: TGCGCCAGCAGTCCCCTGGGACTAACGAACACCGGGGAGCTGTTTTTT. Amino acid sequence: CASSPLGLTNTGELFF.

The CDR3 nucleotides read TGTGCCAGCAGCACCCTAGTCGACCAAGAGACCCAGTACTTC. Translating gives CASSTLVDQETQYF. This sequence joins TRBV9 and TRBJ2-5; no clear D gene. The CDR3 has 14 residues. Trimming pared 4 bases from V and 0 bases from J, leaving 10 bases between. The germline V gene encodes CDR1 SGDLS and CDR2 YYNGEE.

This chain joins TRBV30 and TRBJ2-2; D is undetermined. The CDR3 runs to 13 residues. Looked up from germline, CDR1 is GTSNPN and CDR2 is SVGIG (reference sequence). Trimming cost V 0 bases and J 5 bases, with 7 bases left between them. The CDR3 nucleotides are TGTGCCTGGAGTGTAACCGGGACCGGGGAGCTGTTTTTT. Residues: CAWSVTGTGELFF.

A note on this clone: A read error may produce the germline difference seen at one junction end. The rearrangement uses TRBV27 and TRBJ2-7; D perhaps matches TRBD2 (6 bases). CDR3 length equals 15 residues. CDR1 is MNHEY, CDR2 SMNVEV, per germline (reference sequence). The CDR3 loop reads CASSLSPGVSNEQYF. The CDR3, as DNA: TGTGCCAGCAGTTTATCGCCGGGAGTCTCCAACGAGCAGTACTTC.

In this sample, this clone turned up once. This chain uses TRBV18 with TRBJ2-7, with 7 bases lining up with TRBD1. The germline gives CDR1 KGHSH, CDR2 LQKENI. V lost 4 bases, J lost 6 bases, and 12 bases stayed unmatched. The CDR3 has 15 amino acids. Here the CDR3 reads CASSRTTGNRGEQYF. The CDR3 DNA reads as TGTGCCAGCTCACGAACGACAGGGAACAGGGGCGAGCAGTACTTC.

The chain has TRBV5-4 and TRBJ2-7; 8 bases fit TRBD2. The CDR3 length is 13 residues. Trimming removed 3 bases from V and 7 bases from J; junction bases left unmatched: 6. CDR1 SGHNT and CDR2 YYREEE come from the germline V gene (reference sequence). The CDR3 DNA reads TGTGCCAGCAGCTCGGGGGGGGCCTGGGAGCAGTACTTC. Translated, it gives CASSSGGAWEQYF.

V is TRBV6-5 and J is TRBJ2-2; 9 bases are a match to TRBD1. Germline V gene lookup returns CDR1 MNHEY and CDR2 SVGAGI. V lost 8 bases and J lost 6; bases outside the gene matches: 10. The CDR3 consists of 15 residues. CDR3 loop: CASRTDRGVAGELFF. The CDR3 nucleotides are TGTGCCAGCCGCACGGACAGGGGAGTTGCCGGGGAGCTGTTTTTT.

V usage is TRBV11-2 and J usage is TRBJ2-1; 9 bases agree with TRBD1. Germline loops: CDR1 SGHAT, CDR2 FQNNGV. The CDR3 spans 16 residues. After removal of 5 bases from V and 6 bases from J, the junction contained 11 bases not matched to a gene. DNA of the CDR3: TGTGCCAGCAGCAACCGGGACAGGGAGTTACGCAATGAGCAGTTCTTC. Protein product: CASSNRDRELRNEQFF. The full variable domain, completed using reference TRBV11-2 and TRBJ2-1, is EAGVAQSPRYKIIEKRQSVAFWCNPISGHATLYWYQQILGQGPKLLIQFQNNGVVDDSQLPKDRFSAERLKGVDSTLKIQPAKLEDSAVYLCASSNRDRELRNEQFFGPGTRLTVL.

This clone was seen once. The V call is TRBV6-6, the J call TRBJ2-7; TRBD1 is a possible D gene (6 bases). The CDR3 is 13 residues long. Germline V lookup: CDR1 MNHNY, CDR2 SVGAGI (reference sequence). The V gene lost 7 bases and the J gene lost 1 base, with 11 bases spanning the gap. Here the CDR3 DNA reads TGTGCCAGCACCGCAACAGGGTCCTACGAGCAGTACTTC. Its protein product is CASTATGSYEQYF.

V usage is TRBV23-1 and J usage is TRBJ2-2; D unclear. TRBV23-1 is reported as an ORF; its role is uncertain. The germline V and J ends were trimmed by 0 bases and 4 bases, with 12 bases remaining between them. The CDR3 runs to 16 residues. CDR3 residues: CASSQSGRSCTGELFF. For the CDR3, the DNA is TGCGCCAGCAGTCAATCAGGCAGGTCGTGCACCGGGGAGCTGTTTTTT.

The chain links TRBV19 to TRBJ1-5; D might be TRBD1 (6 bases). Germline V lookup: CDR1 LNHDA, CDR2 SQIVND (reference sequence). The germline V and J ends were trimmed by 5 bases and 6 bases, with 11 bases remaining between them. This CDR3 spans 13 amino acids. In nucleotides, the CDR3 is TGTGCCAGTAGTTGGCAGGGGAGTCAGCCCCAGCATTTT. Translated: CASSWQGSQPQHF.

Here the CDR3 DNA reads TGTGCCAGCAGCTTAGTCCTAGCAGGTTACGAGCAGTACTTC. Protein: CASSLVLAGYEQYF. The chain uses TRBV7-6 and TRBJ2-7; D perhaps matches TRBD2 (5 bases). The V end lost 1 base, the J end lost 4 bases, and 11 bases lay between the germline ends. This CDR3 is built from 14 residues. Germline V lookup: CDR1 SGHVS, CDR2 FNYEAQ.

The chain employs TRBV5-1 and TRBJ1-2, with TRBD1 identical over 7 bases. CDR1 is SGHRS, CDR2 YFSETQ, per germline. V trimming: 2 bases; J trimming: 4 bases; junction bases outside the gene matches: 5. The CDR3 has 14 amino acids. The CDR3, as DNA: TGCGCCAGCAGCTTCGACAGGGTGAGCTATGGCTACACCTTC. Translated: CASSFDRVSYGYTF.

The chain joins TRBV15 to TRBJ2-4; D may be TRBD1 (6 bases). The CDR3 loop spans 15 amino acids. V was pared by 3 bases and J by 7 bases, with 16 bases between. Germline CDR1 LNHNV, CDR2 YYDKDF (reference sequence). The CDR3 loop reads CATSSTNRVENIQYF. The CDR3 DNA follows: TGTGCCACCAGCAGCACCAACAGGGTTGAGAACATTCAGTACTTC.

The genes are TRBV6-5 and TRBJ2-5, with TRBD1 identical over 7 bases. Germline V gene data show CDR1 as MNHEY and CDR2 as SVGAGI. CDR3 length equals 14 residues. The ends lost 0 bases at V and 5 bases at J; junction bases unmatched: 3. The CDR3 region has the DNA TGTGCCAGCAGTTACTCTGGCAGGGGGGAGACCCAGTACTTC. This gives the protein CASSYSGRGETQYF.

This rearrangement joins TRBV27 to TRBJ2-7; 7 nucleotides line up with TRBD1. The CDR3 covers 14 residues. V trimming: 5 bases; J trimming: 6 bases; junction bases outside the gene matches: 10. The germline CDR1 and CDR2 sequences are MNHEY and SMNVEV (reference sequence). The CDR3 nucleotides are TGTGCCAGCAGTCTCTCGACAGGGTTGGGCGAGCAGTACTTC. Its protein product is CASSLSTGLGEQYF.

The rearrangement uses TRBV11-2 and TRBJ2-3, with D perhaps TRBD2 (6 bases). The CDR3 consists of 15 residues. The germline gives CDR1 SGHAT, CDR2 FQNNGV. Trimming took 2 bases from V and 0 from J, leaving 9 bases between them. CDR3: CASSLLAVSTDTQYF. The DNA for the CDR3 is TGTGCCAGCAGCTTATTAGCGGTTAGCACAGATACGCAGTATTTT. Supplemented by reference TRBV11-2 and TRBJ2-3, the full variable domain reads EAGVAQSPRYKIIEKRQSVAFWCNPISGHATLYWYQQILGQGPKLLIQFQNNGVVDDSQLPKDRFSAERLKGVDSTLKIQPAKLEDSAVYLCASSLLAVSTDTQYFGPGTRLTVL.

The V gene is TRBV29-1, the J gene TRBJ1-1; D not resolved. V dropped 5 bases and J dropped 1 base, with 5 bases sitting between them. This CDR3 contains 11 residues. Germline values: CDR1 SQVTM, CDR2 ANQGSEA. CDR3 protein: CSVSGNTEAFF. For the CDR3, the DNA is TGCAGCGTTTCGGGGAACACTGAAGCTTTCTTT.

This clone was seen only a few times. The rearrangement joins TRBV5-8 to TRBJ2-7; 9 bases match TRBD2. Germline V gene lookup returns CDR1 SGHTS and CDR2 YDEGEE. After removal of 2 bases from V and 3 bases from J, the junction contained 0 bases not matched to a gene. There are 13 residues in the CDR3. The CDR3 DNA reads as TGTGCCAGCAGCTTTAGCGGGGGCTACGAGCAGTACTTC. Its protein product is CASSFSGGYEQYF.

Comments on this clone: Other DNA sequences in this sample translate to the same CDR3. The V call is TRBV11-2, the J call TRBJ1-2; TRBD1 matches at 7 bases. CDR3 length: 13 amino acids. CDR1 SGHAT and CDR2 FQNNGV come from the germline V gene. V lost 4 bases to trimming and J lost 7 bases; unmatched junction nucleotides: 6. The CDR3 here is CASSSDRVGGYTF. As DNA, the CDR3 is TGTGCCAGCAGCTCCGACAGGGTTGGTGGCTACACCTTC.

The rearrangement uses TRBV6-1 and TRBJ2-1, with 11 positions matching TRBD1. With V trimmed by 6 bases and J by 7 bases, 5 bases remained unmatched. The CDR3 extends over 14 amino acids. The germline V gene has CDR1 MNHNS and CDR2 SASEGT. The CDR3 region is CASSPGQGANEQFF. The CDR3 region has the DNA TGTGCCAGCAGCCCCGGACAGGGGGCAAATGAGCAGTTCTTC.

The rearrangement uses TRBV9 and TRBJ1-3, with D hard to call. The CDR3 is 15 residues long. Germline V gene sequence: CDR1 SGDLS, CDR2 YYNGEE. The V end was cut by 0 bases, the J end by 0 bases, with 7 bases between. In DNA, the CDR3 is TGTGCCAGCAGCGTAGAGGCAGGCTCTGGAAACACCATATATTTT. This encodes CASSVEAGSGNTIYF.

The chain employs TRBV5-6 and TRBJ2-5; TRBD1 agrees at 9 bases. V was pared by 7 bases and J by 2 bases, with 6 bases of the junction left unmatched. There are 14 residues in the CDR3. CDR1 is SGHDT, CDR2 YYEEEE, per germline. The chain's CDR3 is CASGFGQGQETQYF. CDR3 in DNA: TGTGCCAGCGGATTCGGACAGGGGCAAGAGACCCAGTACTTC.

CDR3 loop: CANPPLAGSETQYF. In DNA, the CDR3 is TGTGCCAACCCCCCCCTAGCCGGCAGTGAGACCCAGTACTTC. The chain links TRBV28 to TRBJ2-5; possible D gene TRBD2, 5 bases. The CDR3 loop spans 14 amino acids. The V gene's germline CDR1 is MDHEN and CDR2 SYDVKM. Between the trimmed V and J ends, which lost 10 bases and 5 bases, there was a span of 20 bases.